Each of the 15 T cell receptor beta chains below was sequenced from the same sample in a study of OX40 agonist ivuxolimab in advanced cancers. TCRdb keeps only in-frame clones here, not all; method: immunoSEQ multiplex PCR. The table shows some 34,000 clones, with approximately 88% occurring only once. The sample was CD4+ or CD8+ T cells sorted from blood, taken in a trial of the OX40 agonist ivuxolimab. These TCRs come from an adult with an advanced solid tumor such as melanoma, head and neck, liver or kidney cancer.

This clone showed up many times. The CDR3 nucleotides are TGTGCCAGCAGCCCCCGTGAGGGGGTGCGACAGCCCCAGCATTTT. Its translation is CASSPREGVRQPQHF. This chain joins TRBV28 and TRBJ1-5, with D perhaps TRBD1 (6 bases). The V and J ends lost 6 bases and 7 bases respectively, with 19 bases between them. The CDR3 has 15 amino acids. Per the germline V gene, CDR1 is MDHEN and CDR2 is SYDVKM.

This sequence joins TRBV9 and TRBJ2-5; D might be TRBD1 or TRBD2, each matching 5 bases. The DNA end is a closer match to TRBJ2-7, so the J assignment may be wrong. Germline V gene sequence: CDR1 SGDLS, CDR2 YYNGEE. There are 15 residues in the CDR3. CDR3: CASSVGDGRSYEQYF. For the CDR3, the DNA is TGTGCCAGCAGCGTAGGGGACGGGCGCTCCTACGAGCAGTACTTC.

CDR3 in DNA: TGTGCCAGCAGCGTTAGCGGGGGGCCCTACAATGAGCAGTTCTTC. This translates into CASSVSGGPYNEQFF. The V gene is TRBV9, the J gene TRBJ2-1; 10 nucleotides match TRBD2. Trimming removed 2 bases from V and 2 bases from J; junction bases left unmatched: 1. This CDR3 spans 15 amino acids. Germline V gene sequence: CDR1 SGDLS, CDR2 YYNGEE.

The chain links TRBV28 to TRBJ1-1, with no clear D. V was pared by 5 bases and J by 0 bases, with 22 bases between. The CDR3 has 18 residues. The V gene's germline CDR1 is MDHEN and CDR2 SYDVKM. CDR3 protein: CASSPIGLGLIMNTEAFF. CDR3 sequence (DNA): TGTGCCAGCAGTCCAATCGGCTTAGGCCTAATCATGAACACTGAAGCTTTCTTT.

The chain uses TRBV4-1 and TRBJ2-3; D unclear. This CDR3 contains 14 residues. Trimming removed 7 bases from V and 0 bases from J, with 11 bases in between. Germline CDR1 MGHRA, CDR2 YSYEKL. CDR3 sequence: CASTSQDSTDTQYF. CDR3 nucleotides: TGCGCCAGCACCAGTCAGGATAGCACAGATACGCAGTATTTT.

The chain recombines TRBV15 with TRBJ2-7, with TRBD2 matching 9 bases. CDR3 length: 16 residues. After removal of 0 bases from V and 6 bases from J, the junction contained 9 bases not matched to a gene. Germline CDR1 reads LNHNV; CDR2 reads YYDKDF (reference sequence). The DNA of the CDR3 is TGTGCCACCAGCAGAGATCCGCGGGAGGGCCATCCCGAGCAGTACTTC. Its translation is CATSRDPREGHPEQYF.

The chain carries TRBV9 and TRBJ2-1; D possibly corresponds to TRBD2 (6 bases). The CDR3 loop spans 14 amino acids. Trimming removed 3 bases at V and 4 bases at J, with 11 bases between. Germline CDR1 SGDLS, CDR2 YYNGEE. CDR3 sequence (DNA): TGTGCCAGCAGCGGGGGGACTTTATACAATGAGCAGTTCTTC. Amino acid sequence: CASSGGTLYNEQFF.

The chain carries TRBV28 and TRBJ2-5; D not resolved. The CDR3 has 14 amino acids. The germline V gene has CDR1 MDHEN and CDR2 SYDVKM. V lost 1 base and J lost 2, with 8 bases in between. CDR3 protein: CASSLSTAQETQYF. CDR3 sequence (DNA): TGTGCCAGCAGTTTATCGACGGCGCAAGAGACCCAGTACTTC.

V usage is TRBV7-6 and J usage is TRBJ2-2; 7 bases match TRBD2. The CDR3 totals 13 residues. V was clipped by 7 bases and J by 5 bases; unmatched bases: 4. The germline V gene encodes CDR1 SGHVS and CDR2 FNYEAQ. The CDR3 DNA is TGTGCCAGCACCTGGCGGGAGACCGGGGAGCTGTTTTTT. Translated, it gives CASTWRETGELFF.

By share, this clone counts as medium-sized. The genes are TRBV30 and TRBJ2-2; tentative D call: TRBD2 (6 bases). V dropped 4 bases and J dropped 6 bases, with 12 bases sitting between them. The CDR3 contains 13 residues. Looked up from germline, CDR1 is GTSNPN and CDR2 is SVGIG (reference sequence). The CDR3 DNA reads TGTGCCTGGAACCCATGGGAGGCCGGGGAGCTGTTTTTT. It specifies CAWNPWEAGELFF.

The CDR3 sequence is CASSPGQGAYEQYF. CDR3 DNA: TGCGCCAGCAGCCCGGGACAGGGGGCCTACGAGCAGTACTTC. The genes are TRBV4-3 and TRBJ2-7; 11 positions match TRBD1. The CDR3 is made up of 14 amino acids. After removal of 4 bases from V and 2 bases from J, the junction contained 1 base not matched to a gene. The germline V gene has CDR1 LGHNA and CDR2 YSLEER.

The J gene is TRBJ2-3, the V gene TRBV4-1; 11 bases align to TRBD1. The CDR3 has 16 residues. V lost 3 bases and J lost 3; bases outside the gene matches: 5. Germline loops: CDR1 MGHRA, CDR2 YSYEKL. The CDR3 nucleotides are TGCGCCAGCAGCCATCCCCGGGACAGGGGGACAGATACGCAGTATTTT. This encodes CASSHPRDRGTDTQYF.

The chain couples TRBV15 to TRBJ1-1; TRBD1 matches 8 bases. J lost 5 bases, V lost 11 bases, and 10 bases had no gene match. The CDR3 has 13 amino acids. Germline V gene lookup returns CDR1 LNHNV and CDR2 YYDKDF (reference sequence). Here the CDR3 reads CAVCRGLGTEAFF. The CDR3 DNA reads TGTGCCGTTTGCAGGGGGCTGGGAACTGAAGCTTTCTTT.

This CDR3 reads CASSVASGSYEQYF. CDR3 nucleotide sequence: TGTGCCAGCAGCGTAGCTAGCGGGTCCTACGAGCAGTACTTC. The V gene is TRBV9, the J gene TRBJ2-7; 8 nucleotides line up with TRBD2. The V gene's germline CDR1 is SGDLS and CDR2 YYNGEE. Trimming took 0 bases from V and 1 from J; bases not matched to a gene: 0. This CDR3 has 14 amino acids.

The J gene is TRBJ2-3, the V gene TRBV27; 8 bases match TRBD1. This CDR3 has 19 residues. V lost 4 bases and J lost 2; bases outside the gene matches: 17. CDR1 and CDR2 (germline): MNHEY, SMNVEV (reference sequence). The CDR3 is CASSYHPGQELGTTDTQYF. CDR3 DNA: TGTGCCAGCAGTTACCACCCGGGACAGGAGCTGGGAACCACAGATACGCAGTATTTT.